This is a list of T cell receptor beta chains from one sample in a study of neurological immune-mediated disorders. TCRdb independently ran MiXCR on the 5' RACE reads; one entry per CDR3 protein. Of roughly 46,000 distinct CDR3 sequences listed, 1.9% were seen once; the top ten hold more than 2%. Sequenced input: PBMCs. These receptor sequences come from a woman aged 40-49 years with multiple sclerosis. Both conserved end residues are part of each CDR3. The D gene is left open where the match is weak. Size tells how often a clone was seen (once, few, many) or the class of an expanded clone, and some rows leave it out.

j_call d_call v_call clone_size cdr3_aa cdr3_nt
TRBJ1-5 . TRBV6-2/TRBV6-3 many CASSFGIAGNQPQHF TGTGCCAGCAGTTTTGGTATTGCGGGCAATCAGCCCCAGCATTTT
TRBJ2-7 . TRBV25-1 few CASTEGPSYEQYF TGTGCCAGCACCGAGGGCCCCTCCTACGAGCAGTACTTC
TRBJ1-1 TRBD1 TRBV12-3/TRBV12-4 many CASSRGDRNTEAFF TGTGCCAGCAGTCGCGGGGACAGGAACACTGAAGCTTTCTTT
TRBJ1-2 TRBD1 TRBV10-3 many CAISEQGGNGYTF TGTGCCATCAGCGAACAGGGGGGAAATGGCTACACCTTC
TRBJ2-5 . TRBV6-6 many CASSSTGGEGTQYF TGTGCCAGCAGTTCGACCGGGGGAGAAGGGACCCAGTACTTC
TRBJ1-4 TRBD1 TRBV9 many CASSTGTGDPRATNEKLFF TGTGCCAGCAGCACAGGGACAGGGGACCCGCGAGCAACTAATGAAAAACTGTTTTTT
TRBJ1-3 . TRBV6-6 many CASSRGAGGNTIYF TGTGCCAGTAGCCGCGGGGCTGGTGGAAACACCATATATTTT
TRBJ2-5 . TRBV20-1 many CSVLDFQETQYF TGCAGTGTCCTGGACTTCCAAGAGACCCAGTACTTC
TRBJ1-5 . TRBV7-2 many CASSLGARESQPQHF TGTGCCAGCAGCTTAGGGGCCAGGGAAAGCCAGCCCCAGCATTTT
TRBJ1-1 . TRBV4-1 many CASSQEWQARGTEAFF TGCGCCAGCAGCCAAGAATGGCAGGCAAGGGGCACTGAAGCTTTCTTT
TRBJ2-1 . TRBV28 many CASSSNSGGQAYNEQFF TGTGCCAGCAGCTCAAACAGTGGGGGGCAAGCCTACAATGAGCAGTTCTTC
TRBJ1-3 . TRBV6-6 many CASSRLTDYSGNTIYF TGTGCCAGCAGTCGCCTGACAGACTACTCTGGAAACACCATATATTTT
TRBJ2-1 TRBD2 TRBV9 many CASSLDRGAYNEQFF TGTGCCAGCAGCCTAGATCGGGGGGCCTACAATGAGCAGTTCTTC
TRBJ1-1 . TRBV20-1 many CSASWARRMNTEAFF TGCAGTGCTAGTTGGGCCCGCAGGATGAACACTGAAGCTTTCTTT
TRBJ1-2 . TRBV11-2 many CASSSEDIRGYTF TGTGCCAGCAGCTCCGAGGACATTCGGGGCTACACCTTC
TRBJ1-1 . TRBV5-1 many CASSLVGGDYTEAFF TGCGCCAGCAGCTTGGTTGGAGGGGATTACACTGAAGCTTTCTTT
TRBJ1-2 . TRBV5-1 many CASTGTGMTGYGYTF TGCGCCAGCACGGGGACCGGAATGACGGGGTATGGCTACACCTTC
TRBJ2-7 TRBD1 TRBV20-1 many CSAFDRGETHEQYF TGCAGTGCTTTTGACAGGGGAGAGACCCACGAGCAGTACTTC
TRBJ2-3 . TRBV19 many CASSIGRSAQYF TGTGCCAGTAGTATAGGACGGTCGGCGCAGTATTTT
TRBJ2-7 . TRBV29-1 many CSATGASPYEQYF TGCAGCGCCACCGGAGCTAGTCCCTACGAGCAGTACTTC
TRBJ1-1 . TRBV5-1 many CASSLDPGGAEAFF TGCGCCAGCAGCCTAGACCCGGGTGGCGCTGAAGCTTTCTTT
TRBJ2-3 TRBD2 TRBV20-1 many CSASVAGGPEYF TGCAGTGCTAGTGTAGCGGGGGGCCCTGAGTATTTT
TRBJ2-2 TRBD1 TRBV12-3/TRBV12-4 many CASSPRPGGTGELFF TGTGCCAGCAGTCCGAGACCAGGGGGCACCGGGGAGCTGTTTTTT
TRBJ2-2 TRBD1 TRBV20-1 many CSGPRGQGRELFF TGCAGTGGGCCTAGGGGACAGGGCCGGGAGCTGTTTTTT
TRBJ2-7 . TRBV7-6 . CASSLNRAYEQYF TGTGCCAGCAGCTTAAACAGGGCCTACGAGCAGTACTTC
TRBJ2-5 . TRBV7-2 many CASSLSAGRETQYF TGTGCCAGCAGCCTAAGTGCAGGGCGGGAGACCCAGTACTTC
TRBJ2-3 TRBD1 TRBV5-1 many CASSEETGGIADTQYF TGCGCCAGCAGCGAGGAGACAGGGGGAATAGCAGATACGCAGTATTTT
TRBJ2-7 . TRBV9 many CASSVAGEPPSEQYF TGTGCCAGCAGCGTAGCTGGGGAACCCCCGTCCGAGCAGTACTTC
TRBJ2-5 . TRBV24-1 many CATSDPPAETQYF TGTGCCACCAGTGATCCCCCGGCGGAGACCCAGTACTTC
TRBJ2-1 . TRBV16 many CASSQGTDNEQFF TGTGCCAGCAGCCAAGGTACGGACAATGAGCAGTTCTTC
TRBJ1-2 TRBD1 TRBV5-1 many CASSTTGTNYGYTF TGCGCCAGCAGCACGACAGGGACTAACTATGGCTACACCTTC
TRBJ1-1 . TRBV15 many CATSRDPRQSEAFF TGTGCCACCAGCAGAGATCCGAGACAGTCTGAAGCTTTCTTT
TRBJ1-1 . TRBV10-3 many CASSGVDTEAFF TGTGCCAGTTCAGGGGTGGACACTGAAGCTTTCTTT
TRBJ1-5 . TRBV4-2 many CASSQDWGGNQPQHF TGTGCCAGCAGCCAAGACTGGGGGGGCAATCAGCCCCAGCATTTT
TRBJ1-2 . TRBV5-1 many CASSLSGASNYGYTF TGCGCCAGCAGCCTTTCTGGGGCCTCTAACTATGGCTACACCTTC
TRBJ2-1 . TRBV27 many CASSRRNNEQFF TGTGCCAGCAGCAGACGTAACAATGAGCAGTTCTTC
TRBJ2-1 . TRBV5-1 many CASSLETGAYNEQFF TGCGCCAGCAGCTTGGAAACAGGTGCTTACAATGAGCAGTTCTTC
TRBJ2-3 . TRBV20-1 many CSASRGASTDTQYF TGCAGTGCTAGTCGCGGGGCTAGCACAGATACGCAGTATTTT
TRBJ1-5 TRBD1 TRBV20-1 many CSARDRRGNQPQHF TGCAGTGCTAGGGACAGGAGGGGAAATCAGCCCCAGCATTTT
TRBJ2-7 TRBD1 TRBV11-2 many CASSLTGGEQYF TGTGCCAGCAGCTTGACAGGGGGCGAGCAGTACTTC
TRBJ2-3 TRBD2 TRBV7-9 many CASSFVLAGDTDTQYF TGTGCCAGCAGCTTTGTCCTAGCGGGGGACACAGATACGCAGTATTTT
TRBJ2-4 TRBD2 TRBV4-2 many CASSQDLASGSLAKNIQYF TGTGCCAGCAGCCAAGATCTGGCTAGCGGTTCCCTAGCCAAAAACATTCAGTACTTC
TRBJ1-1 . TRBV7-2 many CASSLRVWGARNTEAFF TGTGCCAGCAGCCTAAGAGTATGGGGGGCCAGGAACACTGAAGCTTTCTTT
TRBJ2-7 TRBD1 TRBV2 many CASREDRGRYEQYF TGTGCCAGCAGAGAGGACAGGGGGCGATACGAGCAGTACTTC
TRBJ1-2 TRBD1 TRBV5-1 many CASSLQGAYYGYTF TGCGCCAGCAGCTTACAGGGGGCATACTATGGCTACACCTTC
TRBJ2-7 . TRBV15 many CATSGERSFYEQYF TGTGCCACCAGCGGAGAAAGGTCCTTCTACGAGCAGTACTTC
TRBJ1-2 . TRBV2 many CASSEGGGSYGYTF TGTGCCAGCAGTGAAGGCGGCGGCAGCTATGGCTACACCTTC
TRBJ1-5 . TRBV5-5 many CASSLWENQPQHF TGTGCCAGCAGCTTGTGGGAAAATCAGCCCCAGCATTTT
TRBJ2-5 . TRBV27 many CASSFLGGETQYF TGTGCCAGCAGTTTTCTTGGCGGAGAGACCCAGTACTTC
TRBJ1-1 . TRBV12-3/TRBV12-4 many CASSFGGGFGEAFF TGTGCCAGCAGTTTCGGGGGAGGTTTCGGAGAGGCTTTCTTT
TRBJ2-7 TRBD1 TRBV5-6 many CASSVLTTWTGASHEQYF TGTGCCAGCAGCGTTCTCACTACTTGGACAGGGGCGTCCCACGAGCAGTACTTC
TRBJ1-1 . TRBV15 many CATSREQGGSAEAFF TGTGCCACCAGCAGAGAGCAAGGGGGTAGCGCTGAAGCTTTCTTT
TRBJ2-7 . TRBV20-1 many CSALRGGNEQYF TGCAGTGCCCTCCGTGGGGGTAACGAGCAGTACTTC
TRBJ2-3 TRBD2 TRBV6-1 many CASTSGRLAVSDTQYF TGTGCCAGCACCTCAGGCAGGCTAGCGGTGTCGGATACGCAGTATTTT
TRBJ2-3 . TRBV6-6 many CASSRTHTDTQYF TGTGCCAGCAGCCGGACTCACACAGATACGCAGTATTTT
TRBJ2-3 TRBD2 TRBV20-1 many CSARGLAGATDTQYF TGCAGTGCTAGAGGGCTAGCGGGGGCCACAGATACGCAGTATTTT
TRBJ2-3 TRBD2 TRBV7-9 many CASSFGPSGGPVGTQYF TGTGCCAGCAGCTTTGGTCCTAGCGGGGGCCCGGTGGGTACGCAGTATTTT
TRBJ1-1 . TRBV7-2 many CASSEGHSNTEAFF TGTGCCAGCAGCGAGGGACATTCGAACACTGAAGCTTTCTTT
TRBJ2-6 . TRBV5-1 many CASSFQGSGANVLTF TGCGCCAGCAGCTTTCAGGGGTCTGGGGCCAACGTCCTGACTTTC
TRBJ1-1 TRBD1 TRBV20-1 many CSAPQGDTEAFF TGCAGTGCCCCACAGGGGGACACTGAAGCTTTCTTT